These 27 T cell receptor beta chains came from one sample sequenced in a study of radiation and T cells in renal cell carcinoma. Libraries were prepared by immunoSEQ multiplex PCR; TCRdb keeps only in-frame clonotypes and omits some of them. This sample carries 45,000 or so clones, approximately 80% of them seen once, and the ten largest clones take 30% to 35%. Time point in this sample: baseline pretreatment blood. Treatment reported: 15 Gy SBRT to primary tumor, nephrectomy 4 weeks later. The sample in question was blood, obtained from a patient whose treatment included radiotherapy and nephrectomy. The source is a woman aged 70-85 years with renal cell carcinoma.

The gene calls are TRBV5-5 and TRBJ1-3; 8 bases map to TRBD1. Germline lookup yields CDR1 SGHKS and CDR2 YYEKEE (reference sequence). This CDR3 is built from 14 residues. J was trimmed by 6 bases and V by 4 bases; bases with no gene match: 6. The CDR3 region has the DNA TGTGCCAGCAGCGTGGGACAGGCGGAAAACACCATATATTTT. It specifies CASSVGQAENTIYF. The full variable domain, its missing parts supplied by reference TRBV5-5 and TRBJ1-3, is DAGVTQSPTHLIKTRGQQVTLRCSPISGHKSVSWYQQVLGQGPQFIFQYYEKEERGRGNFPDRFSARQFPNYSSELNVNALLLGDSALYLCASSVGQAENTIYFGEGSWLTVV.

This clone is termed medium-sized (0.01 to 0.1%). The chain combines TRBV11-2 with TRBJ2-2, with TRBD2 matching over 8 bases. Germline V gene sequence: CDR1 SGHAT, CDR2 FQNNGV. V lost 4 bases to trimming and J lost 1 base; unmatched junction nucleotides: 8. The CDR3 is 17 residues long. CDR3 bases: TGTGCCAGCAGCTGGCTACTAGCGGCCATGAACACCGGGGAGCTGTTTTTT. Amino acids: CASSWLLAAMNTGELFF.

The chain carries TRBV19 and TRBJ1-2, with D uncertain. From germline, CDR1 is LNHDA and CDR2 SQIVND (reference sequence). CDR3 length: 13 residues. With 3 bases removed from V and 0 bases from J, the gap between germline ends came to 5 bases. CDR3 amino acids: CASSISSNYGYTF. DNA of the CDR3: TGTGCCAGTAGTATCTCCTCTAACTATGGCTACACCTTC.

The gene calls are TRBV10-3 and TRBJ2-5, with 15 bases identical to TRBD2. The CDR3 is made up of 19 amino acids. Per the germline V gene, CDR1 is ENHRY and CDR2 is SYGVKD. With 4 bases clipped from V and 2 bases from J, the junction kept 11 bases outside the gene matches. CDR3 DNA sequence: TGTGCCATCAGTGGCGGACTAGCGGGGGGGATACCCACTCAAGAGACCCAGTACTTC. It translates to CAISGGLAGGIPTQETQYF.

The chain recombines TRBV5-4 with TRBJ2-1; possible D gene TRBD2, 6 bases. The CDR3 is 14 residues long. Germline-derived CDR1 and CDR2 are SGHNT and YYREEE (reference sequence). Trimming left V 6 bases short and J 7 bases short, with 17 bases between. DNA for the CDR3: TGTGCCAGCACCCCTGTGGGGGGTGGGAATGAGCAGTTCTTC. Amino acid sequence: CASTPVGGGNEQFF.

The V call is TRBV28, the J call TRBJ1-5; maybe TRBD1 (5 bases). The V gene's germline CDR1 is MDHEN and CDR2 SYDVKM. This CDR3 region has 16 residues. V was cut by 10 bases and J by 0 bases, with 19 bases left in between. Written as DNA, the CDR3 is TGTGCCACCGGGGAGGGGACGGAGGTTAGCAATCAGCCCCAGCATTTT. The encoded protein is CATGEGTEVSNQPQHF.

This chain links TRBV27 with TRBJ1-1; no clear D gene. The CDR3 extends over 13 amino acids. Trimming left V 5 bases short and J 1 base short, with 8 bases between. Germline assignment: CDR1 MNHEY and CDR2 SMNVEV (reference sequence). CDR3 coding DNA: TGTGCCAGCAGTGCTACAAGGAACACTGAAGCTTTCTTT. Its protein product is CASSATRNTEAFF.

Here the CDR3 reads CASSTQGDGNTIYF. For the CDR3, the DNA is TGCGCCAGCAGCACTCAAGGGGATGGAAACACCATATATTTT. V is TRBV5-1 and J is TRBJ1-3; D perhaps matches TRBD1 (5 bases). The CDR3 is made up of 14 amino acids. Trimming shortened V by 4 bases and J by 3 bases, and 11 bases separated the two germline ends. CDR1 is SGHRS, CDR2 YFSETQ, per germline.

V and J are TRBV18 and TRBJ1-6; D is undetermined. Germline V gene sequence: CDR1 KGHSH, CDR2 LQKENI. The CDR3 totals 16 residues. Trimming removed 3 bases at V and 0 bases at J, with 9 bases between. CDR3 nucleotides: TGTGCCAGCTCACCCGTCGGGAGCTCCTATAATTCACCCCTCCACTTT. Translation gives CASSPVGSSYNSPLHF.

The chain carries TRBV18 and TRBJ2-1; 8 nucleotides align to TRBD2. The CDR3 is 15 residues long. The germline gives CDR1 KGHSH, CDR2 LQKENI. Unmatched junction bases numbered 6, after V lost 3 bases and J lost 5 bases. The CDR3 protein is CASSPNSGINNEQFF. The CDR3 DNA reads TGTGCCAGCTCACCGAATAGCGGGATTAACAATGAGCAGTTCTTC.

The CDR3 sequence: CASSFVQDTGELFF. The CDR3 bases are TGTGCCAGCAGCTTCGTCCAAGACACCGGGGAGCTGTTTTTT. The chain uses TRBV7-6 and TRBJ2-2; no reliable D call. V was shortened by 3 bases and J by 3 bases, with 8 bases between the two germline ends. CDR3 size: 14 residues. CDR1 is SGHVS, CDR2 FNYEAQ, per germline.

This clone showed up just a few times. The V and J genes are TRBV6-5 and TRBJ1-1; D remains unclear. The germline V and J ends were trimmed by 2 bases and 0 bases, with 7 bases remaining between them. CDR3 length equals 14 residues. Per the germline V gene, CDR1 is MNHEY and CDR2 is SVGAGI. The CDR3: CASSYGTMNTEAFF. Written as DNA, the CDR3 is TGTGCCAGCAGTTACGGCACCATGAACACTGAAGCTTTCTTT.

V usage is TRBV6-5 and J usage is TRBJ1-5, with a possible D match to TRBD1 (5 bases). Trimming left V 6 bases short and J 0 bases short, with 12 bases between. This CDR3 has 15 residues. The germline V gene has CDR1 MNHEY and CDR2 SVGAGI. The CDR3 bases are TGTGCCAGCAGACCCACAGGAAATAGCAATCAGCCCCAGCATTTT. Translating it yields CASRPTGNSNQPQHF.

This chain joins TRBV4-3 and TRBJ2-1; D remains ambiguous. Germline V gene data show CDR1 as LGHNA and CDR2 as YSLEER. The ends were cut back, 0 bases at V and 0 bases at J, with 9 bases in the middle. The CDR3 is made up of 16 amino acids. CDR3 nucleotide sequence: TGCGCCAGCAGCCAAGATTTTTATACCTCCTACAATGAGCAGTTCTTC. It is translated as CASSQDFYTSYNEQFF.

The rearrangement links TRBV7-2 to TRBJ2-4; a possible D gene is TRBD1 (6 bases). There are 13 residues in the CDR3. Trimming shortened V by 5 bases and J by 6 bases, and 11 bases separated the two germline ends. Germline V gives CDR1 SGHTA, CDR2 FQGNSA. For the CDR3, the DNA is TGTGCCAGCAGCCAGGGGCCACCAAACATTCAGTACTTC. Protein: CASSQGPPNIQYF.

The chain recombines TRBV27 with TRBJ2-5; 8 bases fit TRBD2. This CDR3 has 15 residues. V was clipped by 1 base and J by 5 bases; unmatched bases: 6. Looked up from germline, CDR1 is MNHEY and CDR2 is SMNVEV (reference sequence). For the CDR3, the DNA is TGTGCCAGCAGTTTATTAAGCGGGAGTGGTGAGACCCAGTACTTC. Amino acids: CASSLLSGSGETQYF.

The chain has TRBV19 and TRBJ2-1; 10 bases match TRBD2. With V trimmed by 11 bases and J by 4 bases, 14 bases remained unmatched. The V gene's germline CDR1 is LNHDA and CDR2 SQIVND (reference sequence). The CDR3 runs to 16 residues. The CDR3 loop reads CASLRSGGAQYNEQFF. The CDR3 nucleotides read TGTGCCTCCTTACGCAGCGGGGGGGCCCAATACAATGAGCAGTTCTTC. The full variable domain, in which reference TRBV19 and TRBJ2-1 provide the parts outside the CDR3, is DGGITQSPKYLFRKEGQNVTLSCEQNLNHDAMYWYRQDPGQGLRLIYYSQIVNDFQKGDIAEGYSVSREKKESFPLTVTSAQKNPTAFYLCASLRSGGAQYNEQFFGPGTRLTVL.

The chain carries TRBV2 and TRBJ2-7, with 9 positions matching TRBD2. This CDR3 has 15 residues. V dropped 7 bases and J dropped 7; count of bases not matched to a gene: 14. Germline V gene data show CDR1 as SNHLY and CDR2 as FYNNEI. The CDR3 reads CASILQRGGAGEQYF. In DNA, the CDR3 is TGTGCCAGCATCCTACAACGCGGGGGGGCGGGTGAGCAGTACTTC.

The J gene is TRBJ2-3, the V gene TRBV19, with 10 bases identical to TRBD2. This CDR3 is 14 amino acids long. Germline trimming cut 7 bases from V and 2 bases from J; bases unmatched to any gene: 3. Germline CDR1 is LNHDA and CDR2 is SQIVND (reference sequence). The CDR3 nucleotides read TGTGCCAGTAAGCGGGGGGGAACCACAGATACGCAGTATTTT. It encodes CASKRGGTTDTQYF. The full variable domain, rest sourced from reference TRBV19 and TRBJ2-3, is DGGITQSPKYLFRKEGQNVTLSCEQNLNHDAMYWYRQDPGQGLRLIYYSQIVNDFQKGDIAEGYSVSREKKESFPLTVTSAQKNPTAFYLCASKRGGTTDTQYFGPGTRLTVL.

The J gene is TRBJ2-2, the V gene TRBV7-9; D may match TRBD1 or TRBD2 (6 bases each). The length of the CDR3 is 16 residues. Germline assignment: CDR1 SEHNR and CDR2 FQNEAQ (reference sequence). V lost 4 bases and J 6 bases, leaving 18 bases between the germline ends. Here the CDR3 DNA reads TGTGCCAGCAGCTCAGGGGAGACTAGTCTCTCCGGGGAGCTGTTTTTT. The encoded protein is CASSSGETSLSGELFF.

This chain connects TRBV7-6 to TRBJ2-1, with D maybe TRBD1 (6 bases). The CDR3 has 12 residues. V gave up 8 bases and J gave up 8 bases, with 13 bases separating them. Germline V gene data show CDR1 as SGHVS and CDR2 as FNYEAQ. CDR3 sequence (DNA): TGTGCCAGCCAGGGGCAGGGCGATGAGCAGTTCTTC. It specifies CASQGQGDEQFF.

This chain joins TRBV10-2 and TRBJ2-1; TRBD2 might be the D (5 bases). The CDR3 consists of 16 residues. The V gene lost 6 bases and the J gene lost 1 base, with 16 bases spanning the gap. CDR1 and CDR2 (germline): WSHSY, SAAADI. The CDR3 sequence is CASRAGRLGSYNEQFF. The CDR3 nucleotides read TGCGCCAGCAGGGCGGGCAGGCTGGGATCCTACAATGAGCAGTTCTTC.

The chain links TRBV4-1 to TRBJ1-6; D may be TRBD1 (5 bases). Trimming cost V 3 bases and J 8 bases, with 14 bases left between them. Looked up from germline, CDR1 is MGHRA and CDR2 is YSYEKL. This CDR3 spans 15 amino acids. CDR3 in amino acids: CASSQSQGSDSPLHF. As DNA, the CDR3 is TGCGCCAGCAGCCAGTCCCAGGGTAGTGATTCACCCCTCCACTTT.

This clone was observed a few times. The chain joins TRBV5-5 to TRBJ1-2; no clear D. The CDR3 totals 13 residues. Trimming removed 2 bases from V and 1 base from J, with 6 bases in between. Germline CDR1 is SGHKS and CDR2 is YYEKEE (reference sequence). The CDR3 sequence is CASSLVDNYGYTF. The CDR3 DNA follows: TGTGCCAGCAGCTTAGTTGATAACTATGGCTACACCTTC.

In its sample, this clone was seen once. CDR3 nucleotides: TGTGCCAGCAGCCCCACTAGCGGGGGGTTCTACGAGCAGTACTTC. This sequence encodes CASSPTSGGFYEQYF. The rearrangement links TRBV9 to TRBJ2-7; 12 bases line up with TRBD2. CDR1 is SGDLS and CDR2 is YYNGEE in the germline V gene. Unmatched junction bases numbered 5, after V lost 4 bases and J lost 3 bases. The CDR3 runs 15 residues.

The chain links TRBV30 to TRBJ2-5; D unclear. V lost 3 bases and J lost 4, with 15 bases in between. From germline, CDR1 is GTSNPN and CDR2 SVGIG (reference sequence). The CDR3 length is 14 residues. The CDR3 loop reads CAWRAVNRRETQYF. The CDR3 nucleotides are TGTGCCTGGAGGGCGGTAAATAGACGAGAGACCCAGTACTTC. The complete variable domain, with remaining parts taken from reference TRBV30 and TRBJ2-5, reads SQTIHQWPATLVQPVGSPLSLECTVEGTSNPNLYWYRQAAGRGLQLLFYSVGIGQISSEVPQNLSASRPQDRQFILSSKKLLLSDSGFYLCAWRAVNRRETQYFGPGTRLLVL.

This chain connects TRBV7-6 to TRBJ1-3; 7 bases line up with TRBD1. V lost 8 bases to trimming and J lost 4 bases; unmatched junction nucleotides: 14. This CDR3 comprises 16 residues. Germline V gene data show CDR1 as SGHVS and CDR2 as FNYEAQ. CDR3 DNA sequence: TGTGCCAGCCCAAAACCCCGACAGGGTACAGGAAACACCATATATTTT. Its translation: CASPKPRQGTGNTIYF.